Presented here are 25 T cell receptor beta chains from one specimen sequenced in a study of siplizumab effects on memory and regulatory T cells. The method was immunoSEQ multiplex PCR; TCRdb's version includes in-frame clones alone and lacks a portion of them. The data show roughly 100,000 clones, around nine tenths seen once. Sequences were obtained from CD4+ T cells sorted from blood. These TCRs come from a human donor in good health.

This clone is a singleton in its sample. The chain carries TRBV6-1 and TRBJ2-7; TRBD1 matches at 11 bases. Germline V gene sequence: CDR1 MNHNS, CDR2 SASEGT. The CDR3 is 15 amino acids. J gave up 3 bases and V 6 bases, and 7 bases lay outside the gene matches. CDR3 in DNA: TGTGCCAGCAGCGAAAGCGGGACAGGGGGCTACGAGCAGTACTTC. Translating it yields CASSESGTGGYEQYF.

CDR3: CASMVWGDYGYTF. CDR3 nucleotides: TGTGCCAGCATGGTGTGGGGTGACTATGGCTACACCTTC. The V call is TRBV6-1, the J call TRBJ1-2, with no clear D. CDR1 is MNHNS, CDR2 SASEGT, per germline. V dropped 7 bases and J dropped 3 bases, with 12 bases sitting between them. This CDR3 has 13 amino acids.

J is TRBJ2-2 and V is TRBV2; 12 bases map to TRBD2. There are 15 residues in the CDR3. Germline trimming cut 7 bases from V and 7 bases from J; bases unmatched to any gene: 7. Germline loops: CDR1 SNHLY, CDR2 FYNNEI. The CDR3 loop reads CASTTSGSFVGELFF. CDR3 bases: TGTGCCAGCACGACTAGCGGGAGTTTTGTCGGGGAGCTGTTTTTT.

The chain is built from TRBV7-9 and TRBJ1-4; TRBD1 agrees at 10 bases. The CDR3 is made up of 15 amino acids. V dropped 8 bases and J dropped 7; count of bases not matched to a gene: 10. The V gene's germline CDR1 is SEHNR and CDR2 FQNEAQ (reference sequence). The CDR3 sequence is CASGTGEVIGEKLFF. CDR3 bases: TGTGCCAGCGGGACAGGGGAAGTCATCGGTGAAAAACTGTTTTTT.

The chain combines TRBV11-3 with TRBJ2-2, with D hard to call. The CDR3 is 16 residues long. CDR1 is SGHNT, CDR2 YENEEA, per germline. Trimming stripped 2 bases from V and 2 bases from J, with 12 bases between. This CDR3 is CASSLTFAANTGELFF. CDR3 DNA: TGTGCCAGCAGCTTAACCTTTGCGGCAAACACCGGGGAGCTGTTTTTT.

The chain couples TRBV28 to TRBJ2-1; 10 bases align to TRBD2. This CDR3 is 17 amino acids long. Germline-derived CDR1 and CDR2 are MDHEN and SYDVKM. V was pared by 0 bases and J by 5 bases, with 7 bases of the junction left unmatched. The CDR3 DNA reads as TGTGCCAGCAGTTTATGGTCCGGACTAGCGGCCAACAATGAGCAGTTCTTC. It translates to CASSLWSGLAANNEQFF.

The table lists this clone with a count of one. The chain has TRBV5-1 and TRBJ2-1; no clear D. Germline CDR1 reads SGHRS; CDR2 reads YFSETQ. V lost 2 bases and J 15 bases, leaving 21 bases between the germline ends. The CDR3 has 14 amino acids. CDR3 residues: CASSFEMRPLNPFF. CDR3 bases: TGCGCCAGCAGCTTCGAAATGAGGCCCCTCAATCCGTTCTTC.

This chain connects TRBV14 to TRBJ2-3; D unresolved. V shed 1 base and J shed 6 bases, with 14 bases lying between them. The germline V gene has CDR1 SGHDN and CDR2 FVKESK. The CDR3 totals 15 residues. The DNA for the CDR3 is TGTGCCAGCAGCCAAGCGGGTTTCTTCCGGGATACGCAGTATTTT. It is translated as CASSQAGFFRDTQYF.

On this clone itself: Other nucleotide sequences from this sample produce the same CDR3. The chain recombines TRBV5-1 with TRBJ1-1, with D possibly TRBD1 on 6 matching bases. The CDR3 covers 14 residues. Germline-derived CDR1 and CDR2 are SGHRS and YFSETQ. V was trimmed by 3 bases and J by 0 bases, leaving 9 bases between them. The DNA of the CDR3 is TGCGCCAGCAGCTCGGGACAATTGAACACTGAAGCTTTCTTT. Translation: CASSSGQLNTEAFF.

The chain carries TRBV12-5 and TRBJ2-5; D call uncertain. The CDR3 totals 12 residues. The germline gives CDR1 LGHNT, CDR2 FRNRAP. Trimming removed 3 bases at V and 5 bases at J, with 7 bases between. The CDR3 bases are TGTGCTAGTGGTTTTGGCCGGGAGACCCAGTACTTC. It translates to CASGFGRETQYF.

J is TRBJ2-2 and V is TRBV6-6; 9 bases align to TRBD2. The V and J ends lost 0 bases and 7 bases, in that order; junction bases with no gene match: 3. This CDR3 spans 15 amino acids. Germline CDR1 MNHNY, CDR2 SVGAGI (reference sequence). This CDR3 is CASSYSASGNGELFF. In DNA, the CDR3 is TGTGCCAGCAGTTACTCGGCTAGCGGGAACGGGGAGCTGTTTTTT.

CDR3 coding DNA: TGTGCCAGCTCACCGGGACATCCTGCCGGAGGGGGCTACACCTTC. Translated, it gives CASSPGHPAGGGYTF. The chain carries TRBV18 and TRBJ1-2; D may be TRBD1 (6 bases). The CDR3 covers 15 residues. CDR1 and CDR2 (germline): KGHSH, LQKENI. V was shortened by 3 bases and J by 8 bases, with 19 bases between the two germline ends.

J is TRBJ1-1 and V is TRBV15, with D possibly TRBD1 on 5 matching bases. CDR3 length: 13 residues. Deletions cut 5 bases from V and 7 bases from J, with 14 bases between. The germline gives CDR1 LNHNV, CDR2 YYDKDF (reference sequence). CDR3 region: CATSGSADSEAFF. The CDR3 bases are TGTGCCACCAGCGGTTCGGCCGACAGTGAAGCTTTCTTT.

The chain has TRBV2 and TRBJ2-1, with TRBD1 matching 7 bases. The CDR3 runs to 16 residues. CDR1 is SNHLY, CDR2 FYNNEI, per germline. The V and J ends lost 7 bases and 5 bases, in that order; junction bases with no gene match: 14. CDR3 sequence: CASIHRRQGKNNEQFF. CDR3 sequence (DNA): TGTGCCAGCATCCACCGCAGACAGGGAAAAAACAATGAGCAGTTCTTC.

The chain is built from TRBV7-8 and TRBJ1-5; possible D gene TRBD1, 6 bases. Germline loops: CDR1 SGHVS, CDR2 FQNEAQ. Trimming removed 1 base at V and 6 bases at J, with 10 bases between. CDR3 length equals 14 residues. The CDR3: CASSLVGGGQPQHF. The CDR3 DNA reads as TGTGCCAGCAGCTTAGTGGGGGGCGGTCAGCCCCAGCATTTT.

This clone came up once. CDR3 sequence reads: CAISEFGQSGANVLTF. DNA of the CDR3: TGTGCCATCAGTGAGTTCGGCCAATCTGGGGCCAACGTCCTGACTTTC. The chain joins TRBV10-3 to TRBJ2-6; D ambiguous. CDR1 and CDR2 from the germline V gene are ENHRY and SYGVKD. Trimming took 1 base from V and 1 from J, leaving 8 bases between them. The CDR3 sequence is 16 residues long.

The genes are TRBV7-3 and TRBJ2-3; TRBD1 is a possible D gene (6 bases). V was cut by 3 bases and J by 3 bases, with 10 bases left in between. Germline CDR1 is SGHTA and CDR2 is FQGTGA. The CDR3 runs 14 residues. The DNA of the CDR3 is TGTGCCAGCAGCTTTAGAGGGACAACAGATACGCAGTATTTT. It translates to CASSFRGTTDTQYF.

The chain employs TRBV5-4 and TRBJ2-7; 12 nucleotides line up with TRBD2. The V gene end was trimmed by 4 bases and the J gene end by 4 bases; junction bases not matched to a gene: 9. Germline values: CDR1 SGHNT, CDR2 YYREEE (reference sequence). The CDR3 covers 16 residues. CDR3 sequence (DNA): TGTGCCAGCAGCCGAGCAATTGGGACTAGCGGGTACGAGCAGTACTTC. This encodes CASSRAIGTSGYEQYF.

The chain has TRBV11-1 and TRBJ2-1; 7 bases fit TRBD1. V lost 1 base and J lost 7; bases outside the gene matches: 7. Germline lookup yields CDR1 SGHAT and CDR2 FQDESV (reference sequence). CDR3 length: 15 residues. The DNA for the CDR3 is TGTGCCAGCAGCTTAGGAACAATGACAGGGAATGAGCAGTTCTTC. This gives the protein CASSLGTMTGNEQFF.

This clone was seen just once. The gene calls are TRBV5-1 and TRBJ1-1; 8 nucleotides line up with TRBD1. With V trimmed by 4 bases and J by 1 base, 6 bases remained unmatched. CDR3 length: 15 residues. Germline assignment: CDR1 SGHRS and CDR2 YFSETQ. In DNA form, the CDR3 reads TGCGCCAGCAGCGGACGGACAGGGTCGAACACTGAAGCTTTCTTT. This encodes CASSGRTGSNTEAFF.

This clone occurred a few times. This chain links TRBV11-2 with TRBJ2-1, with D hard to call. This CDR3 region has 14 residues. CDR1 is SGHAT and CDR2 is FQNNGV in the germline V gene. Trimming pared 2 bases from V and 5 bases from J, leaving 10 bases between. The CDR3 is CASSLSLRDNEQFF. The CDR3 DNA reads as TGTGCCAGCAGCTTAAGTCTAAGGGACAATGAGCAGTTCTTC.

The J gene is TRBJ2-7, the V gene TRBV30; perhaps TRBD2 as D (5 bases). V was clipped by 5 bases and J by 3 bases, with 20 bases between them. Germline CDR1 GTSNPN, CDR2 SVGIG (reference sequence). The CDR3 is made up of 15 amino acids. CDR3 DNA sequence: TGTGCCTGGGATCCGGGAAAAAAACGGGACTACGAGCAGTACTTC. As protein: CAWDPGKKRDYEQYF.

The J gene is TRBJ1-2, the V gene TRBV2; 9 bases line up with TRBD1. In germline, CDR1 is SNHLY, CDR2 FYNNEI. The CDR3 is 14 residues long. Trimming took 5 bases from V and 4 from J; bases not matched to a gene: 5. CDR3 DNA: TGTGCCAGCAGTTCCACAGGGGGCGGCTATGGCTACACCTTC. It is translated as CASSSTGGGYGYTF. Together with reference TRBV2 and TRBJ1-2, the CDR3 gives the full variable domain: EPEVTQTPSHQVTQMGQEVILRCVPISNHLYFYWYRQILGQKVEFLVSFYNNEISEKSEIFDDQFSVERPDGSNFTLKIRSTKLEDSAMYFCASSSTGGGYGYTFGSGTRLTVV.

The chain couples TRBV7-8 to TRBJ2-7; the D gene is possibly TRBD1 (5 bases). The CDR3 loop spans 17 amino acids. The germline V and J ends were trimmed by 4 bases and 3 bases, with 22 bases remaining between them. In germline, CDR1 is SGHVS, CDR2 FQNEAQ. The CDR3 sequence is CASSSHVTAGLGYEQYF. CDR3 in DNA: TGTGCCAGCAGCTCCCACGTGACTGCAGGGCTCGGCTACGAGCAGTACTTC.

The J gene is TRBJ1-1, the V gene TRBV29-1; tentatively, D is TRBD1 (5 bases). Germline V gene sequence: CDR1 SQVTM, CDR2 ANQGSEA. The CDR3 loop spans 13 amino acids. The V and J ends lost 7 bases and 6 bases respectively, with 18 bases between them. The CDR3 nucleotides read TGCAGCGGTGGGGGGAGATTGGGCGCTGAAGCTTTCTTT. Amino acid sequence: CSGGGRLGAEAFF. Together with reference TRBV29-1 and TRBJ1-1, the CDR3 gives the full variable domain: SAVISQKPSRDICQRGTSLTIQCQVDSQVTMMFWYRQQPGQSLTLIATANQGSEATYESGFVIDKFPISRPNLTFSTLTVSNMSPEDSSIYLCSGGGRLGAEAFFGQGTRLTVV.